The T cell receptor (beta chain) under discussion was sequenced for a study of identifying expanded T cells in peripheral blood. Generated by immunoSEQ multiplex PCR, the TCRdb table keeps only in-frame clones and is missing some. The table records tens of thousands of clones, about 83% of them present only once. Findings and limits, study-wide: Over two and four weeks, about 16 and 19 clones changed, versus around 1.2 between replicates.

V lost 6 bases, J lost 5 bases, and 7 bases stayed unmatched. CDR3 length: 14 amino acids. Germline CDR1 MNHEY, CDR2 SVGAGI. For this clone: As yet, its antigen is unknown.

J is TRBJ1-1 and V is TRBV6-5; 9 bases fit TRBD1. The sequenced sample consisted of blood. This TCR was recovered from a person aged 18-69 years in good health. The CDR3 bases are TGTGCCAGCAGCCCACAGGGGGCGAGTACTGAAGCTTTCTTT. The encoded protein is CASSPQGASTEAFF.